The 26 T cell receptor beta chains below come from one sample, sequenced in a study of shared clonotypes between healthy human individuals (dated by TCRdb to about 2020). Receptor amplification or capture employed the immunoSEQ multiplex PCR assay. This immuneACCESS table, as held by TCRdb, lists in-frame sequences with V and J called but not all clones. Of the missing ones, under half trace to an unresolved V gene in checked studies; the others have no known cause. This sample has more than 2 million clones in its table, and approximately 94% of those were observed once. The ten most abundant clones make up 0.9% to 1.4% of the sample. CD8 naive samples were obtained by positive selection for CCR7 among CD45RO-negative cells, yielding a CD45RA+CCR7+ population from which TemRA cells were excluded. The specimen was naive CD8+ T cells sorted from blood. Read against the paper, the sample's cell subset or site label means: CD45RA+CCR7+. These receptors were taken from a man in his late teens or twenties in good health.

V gene TRBV4-1 combines with J gene TRBJ2-2, with D maybe TRBD2 (6 bases). The V and J ends lost 0 bases and 13 bases respectively, with 9 bases between them. This CDR3 region has 12 residues. Looked up from germline, CDR1 is MGHRA and CDR2 is YSYEKL. CDR3 nucleotide sequence: TGCGCCAGCAGCCAAGATCTGGAGGGGCTGTTTTTT. It specifies CASSQDLEGLFF.

As for this clone: The same CDR3 arises from other DNA sequences in this sample as well. The chain couples TRBV9 to TRBJ2-3, with D perhaps matching TRBD1 (6 bases). The V gene lost 2 bases and the J gene lost 4 bases, with 8 bases spanning the gap. The CDR3 totals 13 residues. Germline CDR1 reads SGDLS; CDR2 reads YYNGEE. The CDR3, as DNA: TGTGCCAGCAGCGTTCAGGGGTCAGATACGCAGTATTTT. Translation gives CASSVQGSDTQYF. Drawing the rest from reference TRBV9 and TRBJ2-3, the complete variable domain is DSGVTQTPKHLITATGQRVTLRCSPRSGDLSVYWYQQSLDQGLQFLIQYYNGEERAKGNILERFSAQQFPDLHSELNLSSLELGDSALYFCASSVQGSDTQYFGPGTRLTVL.

The chain combines TRBV30 with TRBJ2-1; no definite D call. The V gene's germline CDR1 is GTSNPN and CDR2 SVGIG (reference sequence). The ends were cut back, 5 bases at V and 9 bases at J, with 14 bases in the middle. This CDR3 has 12 amino acids. The CDR3 bases are TGTGCCTGGGGGGTGAGTTTGAGTGAGCAGTTCTTC. Translation: CAWGVSLSEQFF. The variable domain in full, with the rest retrieved from reference TRBV30 and TRBJ2-1, is SQTIHQWPATLVQPVGSPLSLECTVEGTSNPNLYWYRQAAGRGLQLLFYSVGIGQISSEVPQNLSASRPQDRQFILSSKKLLLSDSGFYLCAWGVSLSEQFFGPGTRLTVL.

The genes are TRBV23-1 and TRBJ2-2, with 8 nucleotides matching TRBD1. Being an ORF, TRBV23-1 has a function that is uncertain. V lost 3 bases, J lost 1 base, and 7 bases stayed unmatched. This CDR3 contains 17 residues. As DNA, the CDR3 is TGCGCCAGCAGTCATTACACAGGGGGGATGAACACCGGGGAGCTGTTTTTT. Translating it yields CASSHYTGGMNTGELFF.

Of note for this clone: Other DNA sequences of this sample code for an identical CDR3. V usage is TRBV6-5 and J usage is TRBJ2-1; D is uncertain. The CDR3 extends over 12 amino acids. Trimming stripped 4 bases from V and 7 bases from J, with 8 bases between. Germline loops: CDR1 MNHEY, CDR2 SVGAGI. The CDR3 nucleotides read TGTGCCAGCAGTTCGGGTGGTAATGAGCAGTTCTTC. Translation: CASSSGGNEQFF.

The chain combines TRBV30 with TRBJ2-3; D gene ambiguous. This CDR3 has 14 residues. CDR1 is GTSNPN and CDR2 is SVGIG in the germline V gene (reference sequence). V was trimmed by 0 bases and J by 2 bases, leaving 9 bases between them. This CDR3 reads CAWSVGPATDTQYF. CDR3 in DNA: TGTGCCTGGAGTGTAGGCCCGGCCACAGATACGCAGTATTTT.

The chain has TRBV6-6 and TRBJ1-1, with unresolved D. V dropped 0 bases and J dropped 3 bases, with 14 bases sitting between them. CDR1 and CDR2 from the germline V gene are MNHNY and SVGAGI (reference sequence). The CDR3 has 16 residues. CDR3 sequence: CASSYSRGRQDTEAFF. The CDR3 DNA reads as TGTGCCAGCAGTTACTCTCGCGGACGTCAAGACACTGAAGCTTTCTTT.

CDR3 DNA: TGCGCCAGCAGCTTCTGGGGCACCACTGAAGCTTTCTTT. Residues: CASSFWGTTEAFF. The chain couples TRBV5-1 to TRBJ1-1; TRBD1 might be the D (5 bases). Germline V gene data show CDR1 as SGHRS and CDR2 as YFSETQ. Trimming shortened V by 2 bases and J by 4 bases, and 9 bases separated the two germline ends. The CDR3 spans 13 residues.

The J gene is TRBJ2-7, the V gene TRBV10-3; D ambiguous. Trimming left V 0 bases short and J 5 bases short, with 11 bases between. CDR3 length: 14 residues. The germline V gene encodes CDR1 ENHRY and CDR2 SYGVKD. Here the CDR3 reads CAISESRTVDEQYF. For the CDR3, the DNA is TGTGCCATCAGTGAGTCGAGGACGGTCGACGAGCAGTACTTC.

The rearrangement links TRBV28 to TRBJ1-1, with a tentative D call TRBD1 (5 bases). The CDR3 length is 17 residues. Germline values: CDR1 MDHEN, CDR2 SYDVKM. Trimming removed 3 bases at V and 4 bases at J, with 21 bases between. The CDR3 reads CASSFRYQGAKGTEAFF. The CDR3 coding sequence is TGTGCCAGCAGTTTTCGCTACCAGGGCGCTAAGGGCACTGAAGCTTTCTTT.

This chain uses TRBV5-4 with TRBJ2-2; 9 bases fit TRBD2. The CDR3 is made up of 16 amino acids. CDR1 and CDR2 (germline): SGHNT, YYREEE (reference sequence). V shed 0 bases, J shed 6 bases, and the junction held 6 bases outside the gene matches. CDR3 in DNA: TGTGCCAGCAGCTTGGGGGCGGGAGGGCAGGCCGGGGAGCTGTTTTTT. Translation: CASSLGAGGQAGELFF.

This sequence joins TRBV30 and TRBJ2-1, with TRBD2 as a possible D gene (6 bases). The CDR3 totals 16 residues. V dropped 5 bases and J dropped 7 bases, with 24 bases sitting between them. Looked up from germline, CDR1 is GTSNPN and CDR2 is SVGIG (reference sequence). The CDR3 loop is CAWATPGLGLLNEQFF. The CDR3 DNA reads TGTGCCTGGGCCACGCCGGGACTCGGTTTACTTAATGAGCAGTTCTTC. Drawing the rest from reference TRBV30 and TRBJ2-1, the complete variable domain is SQTIHQWPATLVQPVGSPLSLECTVEGTSNPNLYWYRQAAGRGLQLLFYSVGIGQISSEVPQNLSASRPQDRQFILSSKKLLLSDSGFYLCAWATPGLGLLNEQFFGPGTRLTVL.

This chain uses TRBV19 with TRBJ2-7, with TRBD2 matching over 8 bases. V was pared by 10 bases and J by 0 bases, with 8 bases of the junction left unmatched. The length of the CDR3 is 14 residues. Looked up from germline, CDR1 is LNHDA and CDR2 is SQIVND (reference sequence). The CDR3 DNA is TGTGCCACTGCCACTAGCGGATCCTCCTACGAGCAGTACTTC. Translated: CATATSGSSYEQYF. The variable domain in full, with the rest retrieved from reference TRBV19 and TRBJ2-7, is DGGITQSPKYLFRKEGQNVTLSCEQNLNHDAMYWYRQDPGQGLRLIYYSQIVNDFQKGDIAEGYSVSREKKESFPLTVTSAQKNPTAFYLCATATSGSSYEQYFGPGTRLTVT.

J is TRBJ2-1 and V is TRBV7-9, with TRBD1 identical over 8 bases. The V segment lost 1 base and the J segment 0 bases; nucleotides outside the gene matches: 11. Germline assignment: CDR1 SEHNR and CDR2 FQNEAQ (reference sequence). The CDR3 length is 19 residues. The CDR3 nucleotides read TGTGCCAGCAGCTTAGGGCCAGGGGGCCCGATTAGCTCCTACAATGAGCAGTTCTTC. Protein: CASSLGPGGPISSYNEQFF.

The DNA of the CDR3 is TGTGCCAGCAGACCTCAGGGCCCCAATAATTCACCCCTCCACTTT. Its protein is CASRPQGPNNSPLHF. J is TRBJ1-6 and V is TRBV21-1; the DNA was not compared with TRBD1, the D call given in the table. TRBV21-1 is noted as a pseudogene. The CDR3 is 15 amino acids.

As for this clone: Other nucleotide sequences from this sample produce the same CDR3. The chain carries TRBV6-5 and TRBJ2-1; possibly TRBD2 for D (6 bases). Germline V gene lookup returns CDR1 MNHEY and CDR2 SVGAGI. The germline V and J ends were trimmed by 0 bases and 7 bases, with 10 bases remaining between them. CDR3 length equals 14 residues. Here the CDR3 reads CASSYSGGGNEQFF. CDR3 coding DNA: TGTGCCAGCAGTTACTCTGGCGGAGGGAATGAGCAGTTCTTC.

The CDR3 protein is CAWSGGGTAGDTTSTDTQYF. DNA of the CDR3: TGTGCCTGGAGTGGGGGTGGGACAGCGGGAGATACTACTAGCACAGATACGCAGTATTTT. The rearrangement uses TRBV30 and TRBJ2-3, with a possible D match to TRBD2 (8 bases). Per the germline V gene, CDR1 is GTSNPN and CDR2 is SVGIG (reference sequence). The CDR3 runs 20 residues. Trimming took off 1 base at V and 0 bases at J, with 26 bases between the two ends. Based on the CDR3 plus reference TRBV30 and TRBJ2-3, the full variable domain is SQTIHQWPATLVQPVGSPLSLECTVEGTSNPNLYWYRQAAGRGLQLLFYSVGIGQISSEVPQNLSASRPQDRQFILSSKKLLLSDSGFYLCAWSGGGTAGDTTSTDTQYFGPGTRLTVL.

This clone appeared a single time. The V gene is TRBV11-1, the J gene TRBJ1-1; TRBD1 matches 8 bases. The CDR3 has 16 residues. The junction had 5 bases not matched to a gene; V was cut back by 1 base and J by 1 base. Germline-derived CDR1 and CDR2 are SGHAT and FQDESV (reference sequence). CDR3 DNA sequence: TGTGCCAGCAGCTTAGGGACAGGGATATGGAACACTGAAGCTTTCTTT. Translation: CASSLGTGIWNTEAFF.

This rearrangement joins TRBV11-2 to TRBJ1-2; 7 bases map to TRBD1. This CDR3 has 16 amino acids. Germline assignment: CDR1 SGHAT and CDR2 FQNNGV. V lost 1 base and J lost 4; bases outside the gene matches: 9. CDR3 DNA sequence: TGTGCCAGCAGCTTAGTCGGAGGGGGCGTTGGCTATGGCTACACCTTC. Protein: CASSLVGGGVGYGYTF.

The rearrangement links TRBV30 to TRBJ2-3; D may match TRBD1 or TRBD2 (5 bases each). CDR1 GTSNPN and CDR2 SVGIG come from the germline V gene (reference sequence). The CDR3 runs to 14 residues. Trimming pared 1 base from V and 2 bases from J, leaving 10 bases between. CDR3 amino acids: CAWSAGRITDTQYF. CDR3 nucleotides: TGTGCCTGGAGTGCAGGGAGAATCACAGATACGCAGTATTTT.

This chain joins TRBV7-9 and TRBJ2-2; the D gene could be TRBD1 or TRBD2 (5 bases each). This CDR3 has 15 residues. Germline V gene sequence: CDR1 SEHNR, CDR2 FQNEAQ (reference sequence). V dropped 3 bases and J dropped 6 bases, with 14 bases sitting between them. The CDR3 loop is CASSFWGINSGELFF. Written as DNA, the CDR3 is TGTGCCAGCAGCTTTTGGGGGATTAACTCCGGGGAGCTGTTTTTT. Looking up the rest from reference TRBV7-9 and TRBJ2-2 gives the full variable domain: DTGVSQNPRHKITKRGQNVTFRCDPISEHNRLYWYRQTLGQGPEFLTYFQNEAQLEKSRLLSDRFSAERPKGSFSTLEIQRTEQGDSAMYLCASSFWGINSGELFFGEGSRLTVL.

This clone was recorded only once. The chain combines TRBV6-5 with TRBJ2-1, with D perhaps TRBD2 (6 bases). The CDR3 extends over 15 amino acids. Germline CDR1 MNHEY, CDR2 SVGAGI. Trimming took 4 bases from V and 6 from J, leaving 16 bases between them. The CDR3, as DNA: TGTGCCAGCAGTTCCGGGACTCTTCCTTTCAATGAGCAGTTCTTC. It encodes CASSSGTLPFNEQFF.

The chain employs TRBV19 and TRBJ1-6; D gene ambiguous. This CDR3 has 12 residues. Per the germline V gene, CDR1 is LNHDA and CDR2 is SQIVND (reference sequence). V was pared by 1 base and J by 8 bases, with 3 bases between. The CDR3 region has the DNA TGTGCCAGTAGTATAGCGGATTCACCCCTCCACTTT. Its protein product is CASSIADSPLHF.

The rearrangement uses TRBV28 and TRBJ1-5; 8 positions agree with TRBD1. The germline gives CDR1 MDHEN, CDR2 SYDVKM. Losses at the gene ends were 1 base for V and 7 bases for J; bases not matched to a gene: 6. The CDR3 is 15 residues long. The CDR3 nucleotides read TGTGCCAGCAGTTTATCCCCAGGGGGCGGACAGCCCCAGCATTTT. It specifies CASSLSPGGGQPQHF.

This chain joins TRBV11-3 and TRBJ2-1; D gene uncertain. V gave up 2 bases and J gave up 5 bases, with 10 bases separating them. CDR1 and CDR2 (germline): SGHNT, YENEEA. The CDR3 extends over 14 amino acids. DNA of the CDR3: TGTGCCAGCAGCTTATATTACGGCGACAATGAGCAGTTCTTC. Protein product: CASSLYYGDNEQFF.

The rearrangement joins TRBV28 to TRBJ2-1; the D gene is possibly TRBD2 (5 bases). This CDR3 is built from 15 residues. V dropped 5 bases and J dropped 4 bases, with 15 bases sitting between them. Germline V CDR1 and CDR2: MDHEN, SYDVKM. In nucleotides, the CDR3 is TGTGCCAGCAGTCCGGGGATTTGGGTTTACAATGAGCAGTTCTTC. This translates into CASSPGIWVYNEQFF.